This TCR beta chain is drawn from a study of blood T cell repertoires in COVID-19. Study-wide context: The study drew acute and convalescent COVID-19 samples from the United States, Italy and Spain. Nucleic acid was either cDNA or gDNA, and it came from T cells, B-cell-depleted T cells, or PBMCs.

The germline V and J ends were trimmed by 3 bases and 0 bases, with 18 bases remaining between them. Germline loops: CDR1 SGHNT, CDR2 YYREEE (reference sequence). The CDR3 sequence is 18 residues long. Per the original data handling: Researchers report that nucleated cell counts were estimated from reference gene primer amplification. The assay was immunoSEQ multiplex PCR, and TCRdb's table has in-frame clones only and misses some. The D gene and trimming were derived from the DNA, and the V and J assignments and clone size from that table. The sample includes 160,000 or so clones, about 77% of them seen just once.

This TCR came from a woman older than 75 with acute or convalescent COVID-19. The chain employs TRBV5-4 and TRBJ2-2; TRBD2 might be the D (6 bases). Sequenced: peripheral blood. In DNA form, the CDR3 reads TGTGCCAGCAGCTCACCCCAAGGGGCGGGACCGAACACCGGGGAGCTGTTTTTT. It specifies CASSSPQGAGPNTGELFF.